This paragraph reports one TCR beta chain. Many counts were recorded for this clonotype. No cognate antigen has been identified for it. Base qualities are missing; no much larger clone stands one base away. This specimen's time point label, per the study, means: pre-sensitization, week 0. The treatment or condition label for this specimen denotes: therapeutic diphenylcyclopropenone sensitization with weekly scalp DPC. At each patch-test visit, blood was drawn before the patch test was applied. Eligible patients were aged 18 to 70, diagnosed with alopecia, deemed suitable for DPC therapy, and excluded if pregnant. Total RNA was extracted from unfractionated whole blood that had been collected in Tempus Blood RNA tubes. This sample was taken from a study of human T cells and chemical hapten exposure (dated by TCRdb to the early 2020s). At the level of the whole study: For sensitization, 2% DPC in acetone was applied to an approximately 2 cm by approximately 2 cm area of upper inner arm skin. Blood samples were taken from patients before sensitization (week 0) and at 2, 6 and about 24 weeks after DPC sensitization. Peripheral blood TCR repertoire changes were tracked in vivo in alopecia patients during primary and secondary sensitization to the hapten diphenylcyclopropenone (DPC). Patients additionally received weekly therapeutic DPC doses to the scalp throughout the approximately 22-week study period. Patch tests used Finn chambers with 0.01% DPC on the upper back, scored after 6 days by International Contact Dermatitis Research Group standards. For TCR sequencing, blood came from about 28 alopecia patients at anywhere from one to four time points (pre-sensitization, 2, 6 and 24 weeks). Libraries were pooled for sequencing, and per-sample TCR yields varied mainly because of small differences in library volumes within the pool. The patient cohort, mostly female, included alopecia areata with under or over 50% scalp involvement, alopecia totalis and alopecia universalis. Summary of the overall study and its limitations: Significantly more large CDR3 similarity clusters were formed by expanded TCRs than by pre-sensitization or healthy control sets, consistent with antigen-driven responses. All patients had alopecia, a presumed autoimmune disease, so their immune response might differ from that of healthy individuals. A positive correlation was found between the number of PT1 expanded TCRs and patch test score, with significance reached at thresholds 8, 16 and 32 but not 4. No change with DPC sensitization was found in the number of TCRs above 1 in 1000 frequency, and no evidence of global repertoire structure alterations was found. Repeated subsampling changed both the strength of the expansion versus patch-test correlation and the threshold at which the correlation became significant.

Libraries were prepared through RACE. The reads were generated on a NextSeq 500. During library preparation, unique molecular identifiers were attached to individual cDNA molecules so that TCRs could be counted in a quantitative, reproducible way. From each blood RNA sample, both TCR alpha and TCR beta chains were sequenced. The paper's processing steps were these. The median number of TCRs per sample was roughly 100,000, ranging from about 20,000 to 700,000. V, J and CDR3 annotation of the TCR reads was performed with the Decombinator software suite. To make PS versus PT1 abundance plots, every sample was subsampled to the same number of TCRs (28,000). TCRs were defined as expanded if absent before sensitization and observed at least eight times at the 2-week time point. TCRdb took the public reads, trimmed them with fastp at Q25, ran MiXCR for clone calling and kept in-frame beta chains. For every CDR3 protein sequence, its rows merge into one entry that carries the most common genes and DNA. The V and J calls were determined by TCRdb, not by the authors. This sample comprises 62,000 or so distinct CDR3 sequences, approximately 10% of them detected only once. Of the sample, roughly 5.3% is held by the ten largest clones.

Reading the germline V gene gives CDR1 KGHDR and CDR2 SFDVKD. The CDR3 has 17 amino acids, counting the end cysteine and phenylalanine. The CDR3 DNA has 51 bases and is translated from base 1. Unmatched junction bases come to 7, with V trimmed by 4 bases and J by 7 bases. The origin of this receptor is a woman between 45 and 60 years old with alopecia areata. Some clones in this sample may be carry-over from other donors' samples. The specimen comprised whole blood, sampled in connection with sensitization to the hapten diphenylcyclopropenone (DPC). The chain was built from TRBV24-1 and TRBJ2-1; TRBD2 aligns with 15 central bases. The base sequence is TGTGCCACCAGTGACCTGGGACTAGCGGGAGGTGTAAATGAGCAGTTCTTC. It encodes CATSDLGLAGGVNEQFF.